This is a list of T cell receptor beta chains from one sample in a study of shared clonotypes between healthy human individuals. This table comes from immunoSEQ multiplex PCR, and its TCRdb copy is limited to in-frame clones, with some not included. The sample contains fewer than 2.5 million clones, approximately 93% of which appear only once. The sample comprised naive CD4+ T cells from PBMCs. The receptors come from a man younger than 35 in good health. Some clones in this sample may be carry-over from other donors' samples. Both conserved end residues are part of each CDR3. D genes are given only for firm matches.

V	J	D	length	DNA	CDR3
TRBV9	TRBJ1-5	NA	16	TGTGCCAGCAGCCCCCGGAGTGGAGGTCTCAATCAGCCCCAGCATTTT	CASSPRSGGLNQPQHF
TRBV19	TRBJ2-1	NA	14	TGTGCCAGTAGTGATTTCGTCTCCTACAATGAGCAGTTCTTC	CASSDFVSYNEQFF
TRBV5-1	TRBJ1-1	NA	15	TGCGCCAGCAGCCCCTCGGGAGGGACGGGAATAGGAGCTTTCTTT	CASSPSGGTGIGAFF
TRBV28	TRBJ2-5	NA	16	TGTGCCAGCAGTTACCCAAGTCCCCCGGTTAGGCAGACCCAGTACTTC	CASSYPSPPVRQTQYF
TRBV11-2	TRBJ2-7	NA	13	TGTGCCAGCAGCTTAGGGGCCTCCTACGAGCAGTACTTC	CASSLGASYEQYF
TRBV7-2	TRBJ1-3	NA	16	TGTGCCAGCAGCTTAGGATTCGACAGATCCGGAAACACCATATATTTT	CASSLGFDRSGNTIYF
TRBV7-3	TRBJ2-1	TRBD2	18	TGTGCCAGCAGCTTAAGCCCTATTAGGGAGGGGAATTACAATGAGCAGTTCTTC	CASSLSPIREGNYNEQFF
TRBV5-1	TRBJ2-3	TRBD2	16	TGCGCCAGCAGCACAAACCGACTAGCGGGGACAGATACGCAGTATTTT	CASSTNRLAGTDTQYF
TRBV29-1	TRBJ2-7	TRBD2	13	TGCAGCGTCAGGGGACTAGCGGTTTACGAGCAGTACTTC	CSVRGLAVYEQYF
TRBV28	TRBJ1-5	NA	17	TGTGCCAGCAGTTCCCCTTCAAAGGGTGTGGGCAATCAGCCCCAGCATTTT	CASSSPSKGVGNQPQHF
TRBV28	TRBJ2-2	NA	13	TGTGCCAGCAGTTGGGTTAACACCGGGGAGCTGTTTTTT	CASSWVNTGELFF
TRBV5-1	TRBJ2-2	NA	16	TGCGCCAGCAGCTTGGCCTCTGGGGTCAACACCGGGGAGCTGTTTTTT	CASSLASGVNTGELFF
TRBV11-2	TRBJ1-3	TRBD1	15	TGTGCCAGCAGCCTTATACAGGGGAACGGAAACACCATATATTTT	CASSLIQGNGNTIYF
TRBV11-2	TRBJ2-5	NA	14	TGTGCCAGCAGCTTAGAGCCCTTTCAAGAGACCCAGTACTTC	CASSLEPFQETQYF
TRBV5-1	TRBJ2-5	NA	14	TGCGCCAGCAGGCCCCAGGGACCTCAAGAGACCCAGTACTTC	CASRPQGPQETQYF